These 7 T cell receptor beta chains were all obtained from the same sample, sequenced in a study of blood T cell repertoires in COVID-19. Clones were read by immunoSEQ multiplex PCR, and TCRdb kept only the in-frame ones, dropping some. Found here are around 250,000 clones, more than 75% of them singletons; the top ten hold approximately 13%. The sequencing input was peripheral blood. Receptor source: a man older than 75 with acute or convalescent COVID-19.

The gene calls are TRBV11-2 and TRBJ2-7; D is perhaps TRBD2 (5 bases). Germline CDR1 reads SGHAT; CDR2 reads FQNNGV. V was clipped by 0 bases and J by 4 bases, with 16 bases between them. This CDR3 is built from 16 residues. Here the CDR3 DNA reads TGTGCCAGCAGCTTAGAGGGTCTCCCACGGGATTACGAGCAGTACTTC. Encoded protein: CASSLEGLPRDYEQYF.

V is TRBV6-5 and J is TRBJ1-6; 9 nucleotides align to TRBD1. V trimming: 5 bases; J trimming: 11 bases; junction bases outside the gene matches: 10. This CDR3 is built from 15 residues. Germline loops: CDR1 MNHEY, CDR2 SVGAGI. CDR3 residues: CASSSSTGGMTPLHF. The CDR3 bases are TGTGCCAGCAGTAGCTCGACAGGGGGGATGACACCCCTCCACTTT.

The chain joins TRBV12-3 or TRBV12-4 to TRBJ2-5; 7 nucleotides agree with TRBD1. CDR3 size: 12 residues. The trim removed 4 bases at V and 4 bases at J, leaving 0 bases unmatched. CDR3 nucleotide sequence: TGTGCCAGCAGTTGGACAGGAGAGACCCAGTACTTC. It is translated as CASSWTGETQYF.

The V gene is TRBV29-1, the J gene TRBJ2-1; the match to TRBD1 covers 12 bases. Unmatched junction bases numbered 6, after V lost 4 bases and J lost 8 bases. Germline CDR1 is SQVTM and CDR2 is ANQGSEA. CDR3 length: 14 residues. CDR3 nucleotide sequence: TGCAGCGTTGTCAAGGGACAGGGGGCATATGAGCAGTTCTTC. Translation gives CSVVKGQGAYEQFF.

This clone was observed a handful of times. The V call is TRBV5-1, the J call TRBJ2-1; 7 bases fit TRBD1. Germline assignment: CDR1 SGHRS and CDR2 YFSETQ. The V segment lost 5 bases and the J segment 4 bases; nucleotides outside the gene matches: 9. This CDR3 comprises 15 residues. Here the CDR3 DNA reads TGCGCCAGCAGACTTGGGACAGATACATACAATGAGCAGTTCTTC. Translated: CASRLGTDTYNEQFF.

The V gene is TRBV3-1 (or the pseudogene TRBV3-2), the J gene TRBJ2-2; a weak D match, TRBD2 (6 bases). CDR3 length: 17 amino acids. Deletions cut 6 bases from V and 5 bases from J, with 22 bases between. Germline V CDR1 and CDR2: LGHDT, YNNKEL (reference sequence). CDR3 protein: CASRSGSGLPRTGELFF. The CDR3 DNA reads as TGTGCCAGCAGGTCCGGATCGGGACTCCCGAGGACCGGGGAGCTGTTTTTT.

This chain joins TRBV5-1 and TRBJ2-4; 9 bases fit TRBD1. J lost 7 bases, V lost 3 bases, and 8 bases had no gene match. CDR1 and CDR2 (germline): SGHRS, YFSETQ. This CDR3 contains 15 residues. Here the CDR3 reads CASSWGQGRMNIQYF. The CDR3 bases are TGCGCCAGCAGCTGGGGACAGGGTCGCATGAACATTCAGTACTTC.